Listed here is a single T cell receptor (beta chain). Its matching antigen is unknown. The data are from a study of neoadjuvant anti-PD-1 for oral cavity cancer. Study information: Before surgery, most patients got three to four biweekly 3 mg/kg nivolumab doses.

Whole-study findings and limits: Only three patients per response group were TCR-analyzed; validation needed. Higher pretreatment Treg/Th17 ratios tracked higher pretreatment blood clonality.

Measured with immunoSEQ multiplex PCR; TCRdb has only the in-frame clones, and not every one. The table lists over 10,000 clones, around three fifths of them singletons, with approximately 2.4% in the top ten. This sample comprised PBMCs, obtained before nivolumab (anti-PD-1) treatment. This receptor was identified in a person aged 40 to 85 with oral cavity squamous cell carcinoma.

CDR3 region: CASRADRGPDTQYF. The CDR3 nucleotides read TGTGCCAGCAGAGCGGACAGGGGTCCAGATACGCAGTATTTT. The chain has TRBV2 and TRBJ2-3, with 9 bases that match TRBD1. The CDR3 is 14 amino acids. The junction had 5 bases not matched to a gene; V was cut back by 6 bases and J by 4 bases. Germline V gene data show CDR1 as SNHLY and CDR2 as FYNNEI.